This is a list of T cell receptor beta chains from one sample in a study of human thymus T cells. The table came from immunoSEQ multiplex PCR; TCRdb's copy has only in-frame clones and leaves some out. The repertoire holds about 43,000 clones, approximately 95% seen once, with 0.15% to 0.2% in the top ten. The specimen was blood. These receptors came from a girl under two years old with a congenital heart defect but otherwise immunologically healthy. Each CDR3 is given with its conserved first and last residue. The size entry is marked missing in some rows and otherwise reads once, few, many or a size class.

- 15 TRBV18 CASSPLGQARDTQYF
- 14 TRBV19 CASGRGSTNEKLFF
- 17 TRBV7-2 CASSFRWTSGRYNEQFF
- 16 TRBV19 CASSATSGRTTDTQYF
once 15 TRBV5-5 CASRMGGVTNTEAFF
- 16 TRBV9 CASSVKAGGSVGELFF
- 12 TRBV30 CAWTRATYGYTF
- 13 TRBV28 CASSPAGAGTQYF
- 13 TRBV18 CASSADRNTEAFF
- 15 TRBV28 CASSLIAGGVYEQYF
- 14 TRBV5-4 CASSFGTGGEKLFF
- 14 TRBV5-1 CASSADRGPYEQYF
- 11 TRBV2 CAIGQDKTQYF
- 13 TRBV7-2 CASSFVGQETQYF
- 16 TRBV28 CASSLSGTSKGGELFF
- 14 TRBV15 CATSRERSTGELFF
- 16 TRBV5-1 CASSVTTGIPTYEQYF
- 14 TRBV19 CATNRGDSGNTIYF
- 18 TRBV5-1 CASSSLLLREGSVYEQYF
- 13 TRBV6-1 CASWRETYNEQFF
- 14 TRBV5-4 CASSLIRGGNEQFF
- 15 TRBV29-1 CSVHFGQKSNEKLFF
- 14 TRBV29-1 CSVKRGVSYNEQFF
- 15 TRBV18 CASSPMAGGYNEQFF
- 16 TRBV14 CASSLRLAGGGNTQYF
- 16 TRBV6-6 CASSYSIWGPWNEQFF
- 15 TRBV10-2 CASSDRQGNYNEQFF
once 16 TRBV18 CASSPPTQGGNTEAFF
- 15 TRBV25-1 CASSKGSSGANVLTF
- 13 TRBV18 CASSPDRDYGYTF
- 15 TRBV28 CASSLGVSSGNTIYF
- 16 TRBV18 CASSPGQGPYDYGYTF
- 13 TRBV28 CASSPRGGVGYTF
- 15 TRBV6-6 CASRGGRGPPYEQYF
- 17 TRBV15 CATSSATRGLAYNEQFF
- 13 TRBV6-6 CASSPQGVAEAFF
- 15 TRBV10-3 CAIRDRDREQETQYF
- 15 TRBV18 CASSPGQGKRYGYTF
- 14 TRBV5-6 CASSGTGGRETQYF
- 14 TRBV29-1 CSGTGTSSYNEQFF
- 20 TRBV30 CAWRGGVAGGLGLSTDTQYF
- 16 TRBV5-8 CASSSGGGQLNTEAFF
once 15 TRBV10-3 CAISDFATEQETQYF
- 16 TRBV7-2 CASSLVWVAGGNEQFF
- 15 TRBV30 CAWSVLAGASGTQYF
- 15 TRBV6-5 CASSWSGRTYNEQFF
once 16 TRBV6-4 CASSPRASGHTGELFF
- 18 TRBV4-2 CASSRSGTSGSRTDTQYF
- 16 TRBV7-6 CASSPFASGFYNEQFF
- 16 TRBV7-2 CASSPRLLARGYEQYF
- 14 TRBV11-2 CASSLGGRNYGYTF
- 14 TRBV14 CASRGQISGNTIYF
- 18 TRBV14 CASSQDSGLADSTGEQYF
- 15 TRBV18 CASSRPTSGRHEQYF